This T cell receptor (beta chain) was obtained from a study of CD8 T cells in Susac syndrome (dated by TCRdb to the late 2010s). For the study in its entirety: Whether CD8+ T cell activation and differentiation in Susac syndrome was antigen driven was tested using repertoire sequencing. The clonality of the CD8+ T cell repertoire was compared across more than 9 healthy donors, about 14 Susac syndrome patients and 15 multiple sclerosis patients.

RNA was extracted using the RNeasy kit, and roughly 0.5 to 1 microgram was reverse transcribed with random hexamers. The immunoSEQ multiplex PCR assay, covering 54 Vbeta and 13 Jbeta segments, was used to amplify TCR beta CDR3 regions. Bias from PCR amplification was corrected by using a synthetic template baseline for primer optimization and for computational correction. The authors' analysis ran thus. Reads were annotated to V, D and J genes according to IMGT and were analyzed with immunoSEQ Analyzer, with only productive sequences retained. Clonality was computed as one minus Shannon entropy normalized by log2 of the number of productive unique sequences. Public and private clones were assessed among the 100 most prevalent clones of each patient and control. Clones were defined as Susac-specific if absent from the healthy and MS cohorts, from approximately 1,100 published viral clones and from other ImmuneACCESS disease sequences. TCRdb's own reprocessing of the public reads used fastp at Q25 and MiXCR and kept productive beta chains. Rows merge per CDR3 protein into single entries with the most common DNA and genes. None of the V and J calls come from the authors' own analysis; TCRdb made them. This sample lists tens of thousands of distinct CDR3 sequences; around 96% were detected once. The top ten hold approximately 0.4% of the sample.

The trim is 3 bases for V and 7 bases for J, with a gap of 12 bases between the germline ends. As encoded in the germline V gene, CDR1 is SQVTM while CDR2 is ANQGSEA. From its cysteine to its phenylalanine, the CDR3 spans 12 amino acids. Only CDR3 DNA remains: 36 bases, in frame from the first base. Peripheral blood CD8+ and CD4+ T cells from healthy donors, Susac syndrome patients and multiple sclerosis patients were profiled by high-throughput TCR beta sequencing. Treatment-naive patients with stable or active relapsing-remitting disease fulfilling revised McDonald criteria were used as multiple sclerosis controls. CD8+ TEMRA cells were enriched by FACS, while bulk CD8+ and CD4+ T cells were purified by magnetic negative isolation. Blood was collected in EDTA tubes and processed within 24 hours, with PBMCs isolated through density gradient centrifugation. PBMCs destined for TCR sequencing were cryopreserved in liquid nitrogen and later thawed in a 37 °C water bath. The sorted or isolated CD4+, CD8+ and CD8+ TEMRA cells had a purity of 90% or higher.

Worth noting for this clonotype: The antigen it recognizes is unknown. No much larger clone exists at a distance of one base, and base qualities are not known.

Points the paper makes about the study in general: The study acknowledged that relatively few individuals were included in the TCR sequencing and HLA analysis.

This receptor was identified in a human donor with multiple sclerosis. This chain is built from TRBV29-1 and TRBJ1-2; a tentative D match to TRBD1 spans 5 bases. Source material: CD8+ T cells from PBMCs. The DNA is TGCAGCGTTGACGGAGCAGGGTTTGGCTACACCTTC. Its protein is CSVDGAGFGYTF.